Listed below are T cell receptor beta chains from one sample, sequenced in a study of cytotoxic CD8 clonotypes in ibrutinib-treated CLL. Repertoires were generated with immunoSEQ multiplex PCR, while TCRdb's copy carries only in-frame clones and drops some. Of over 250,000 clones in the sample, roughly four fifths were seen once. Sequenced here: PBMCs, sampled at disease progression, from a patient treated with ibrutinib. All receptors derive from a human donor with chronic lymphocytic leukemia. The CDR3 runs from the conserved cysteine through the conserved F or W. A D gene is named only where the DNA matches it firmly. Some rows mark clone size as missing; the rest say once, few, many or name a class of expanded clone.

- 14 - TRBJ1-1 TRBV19 CASRDQGRGTEAFF TGTGCCAGCCGAGATCAGGGGAGAGGGACTGAAGCTTTCTTT
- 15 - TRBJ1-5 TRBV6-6 CASSLQGLSGQPQHF TGTGCCAGCAGTCTGCAGGGGCTCTCGGGTCAGCCCCAGCATTTT
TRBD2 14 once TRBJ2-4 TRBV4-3 CASSQDRTSDIQYF TGCGCCAGCAGCCAAGATAGGACTAGCGACATTCAGTACTTC
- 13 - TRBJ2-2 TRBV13 CASSSGPTGELFF TGTGCCAGCAGCTCCGGGCCCACCGGGGAGCTGTTTTTT
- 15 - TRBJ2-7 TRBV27 CASSLRLDWGYEQYF TGTGCCAGCAGTTTAAGATTGGATTGGGGCTACGAGCAGTACTTC
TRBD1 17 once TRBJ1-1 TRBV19 CASSTAFGQGPNTEAFF TGTGCCAGTAGTACCGCATTCGGACAGGGGCCGAACACTGAAGCTTTCTTT
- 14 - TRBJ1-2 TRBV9 CASSVRELAYGYTF TGTGCCAGCAGCGTGCGGGAATTGGCCTATGGCTACACCTTC
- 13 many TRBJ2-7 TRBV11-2 CASSYLSAYEQYF TGTGCCAGCAGTTACCTCTCGGCCTACGAGCAGTACTTC
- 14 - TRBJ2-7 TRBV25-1 CASSGEGGMYEQYF TGTGCCAGCAGTGGCGAGGGGGGGATGTACGAGCAGTACTTC
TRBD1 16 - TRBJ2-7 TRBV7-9 CASSFPTGAGVYEQYF TGTGCCAGCAGCTTCCCCACAGGGGCTGGGGTCTACGAGCAGTACTTC
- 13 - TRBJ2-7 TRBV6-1 CASSGVSRYEQYF TGTGCCAGCAGTGGCGTTTCCCGCTACGAGCAGTACTTC
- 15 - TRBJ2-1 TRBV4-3 CASRTLGAGDNEQFF TGCGCCAGCAGAACTCTAGGCGCCGGGGACAATGAGCAGTTCTTC
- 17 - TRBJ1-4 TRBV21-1 CASLSPLAGATNEKLFF TGTGCCAGCTTGTCCCCCCTTGCCGGGGCAACTAATGAAAAACTGTTTTTT
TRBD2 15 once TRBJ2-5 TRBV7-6 CASSSSGGAAETQYF TGTGCCAGCAGCTCTAGCGGGGGGGCCGCCGAGACCCAGTACTTC
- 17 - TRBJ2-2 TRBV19 CASSIFVWGRKSGELFF TGTGCCAGTAGTATTTTCGTTTGGGGGAGAAAGTCCGGGGAGCTGTTTTTT
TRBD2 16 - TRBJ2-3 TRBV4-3 CASSQAPGRGTDTQYF TGCGCCAGCAGCCAAGCCCCGGGGCGGGGGACAGATACGCAGTATTTT
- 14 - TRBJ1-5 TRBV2 CASRVGWGNQPQHF TGTGCCAGCAGGGTGGGATGGGGCAATCAGCCCCAGCATTTT
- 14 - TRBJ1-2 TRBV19 CASSAFGKHYGYTF TGTGCCAGTAGTGCTTTCGGGAAGCACTATGGCTACACCTTC
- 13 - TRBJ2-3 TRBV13 CASSFSGTDTQYF TGTGCCAGCAGCTTTTCCGGCACAGATACGCAGTATTTT
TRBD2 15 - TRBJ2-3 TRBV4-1 CASSLGLAGIDTQYF TGCGCCAGCAGCCTGGGACTAGCGGGGATAGATACGCAGTATTTT
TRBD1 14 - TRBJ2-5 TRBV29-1 CSVRQGDPKETQYF TGCAGCGTTCGACAGGGGGACCCTAAAGAGACCCAGTACTTC
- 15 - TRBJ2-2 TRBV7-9 CASSLVGFRSGELFF TGTGCCAGCAGCTTAGTTGGGTTCAGGTCCGGGGAGCTGTTTTTT
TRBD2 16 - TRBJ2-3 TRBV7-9 CASSLRTSGFTDTQYF TGTGCCAGCAGCTTACGGACTAGCGGGTTCACAGATACGCAGTATTTT
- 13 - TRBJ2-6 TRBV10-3 CAIRSSGANVLTF TGTGCCATCAGGTCCTCTGGGGCCAACGTCCTGACTTTC
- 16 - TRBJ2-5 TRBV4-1 CASSQDPSLPWGTQYF TGCGCCAGCAGCCAAGATCCTTCACTTCCGTGGGGGACCCAGTACTTC
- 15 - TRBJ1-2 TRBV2 CASSRIPGGQYGYTF TGTGCCAGCAGCCGAATACCGGGGGGGCAATATGGCTACACCTTC
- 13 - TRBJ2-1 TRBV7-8 CASSWLAHNEQFF TGTGCCAGCAGCTGGCTAGCGCACAATGAGCAGTTCTTC
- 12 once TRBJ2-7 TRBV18 CASSPTVYEQYF TGTGCCAGCTCGCCGACAGTTTACGAGCAGTACTTC
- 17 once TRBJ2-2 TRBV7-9 CASSLTNRPVNTGELFF TGTGCCAGCAGCTTAACTAATAGGCCAGTTAACACCGGGGAGCTGTTTTTT